This T cell receptor (beta chain) is from a study of CXCR3-negative and CXCR3-positive naive CD8 T cells. Whole-study results and caveats: The study inferred TCR strength from TRB CDR3 properties and found comparable surface CD5 between naive subsets. Partial loss of CXCR3 expression followed cryopreservation; most assays used fresh PBMCs. Whereas both naive subsets had comparably high diversity, memory CD8+ cells had much lower diversity. Comparison of naive CXCR3-negative and CXCR3-positive cells revealed similar TRBV-TRBJ usage, while memory cells differed.

The CDR3 length is 13 residues. Germline assignment: CDR1 SQVTM and CDR2 ANQGSEA. The study made its TRB cDNA libraries by 5' RACE, adding UMI labels. From its re-call of the 5' RACE reads, TCRdb lists each CDR3 protein once, without DNA. Here the sample table reports around 52,000 distinct CDR3 sequences. Of note for this clonotype: What it binds is unknown.

Sequencing input: memory CD8+ T cells from blood. This sequence originates from a human donor in good health. Some clones in this sample may be carry-over from other donors' samples. V and J are TRBV29-1 and TRBJ1-1; TCRdb names TRBD1, which stays unverified in the absence of DNA. The CDR3 protein is CSVEGGLQPEAFF.